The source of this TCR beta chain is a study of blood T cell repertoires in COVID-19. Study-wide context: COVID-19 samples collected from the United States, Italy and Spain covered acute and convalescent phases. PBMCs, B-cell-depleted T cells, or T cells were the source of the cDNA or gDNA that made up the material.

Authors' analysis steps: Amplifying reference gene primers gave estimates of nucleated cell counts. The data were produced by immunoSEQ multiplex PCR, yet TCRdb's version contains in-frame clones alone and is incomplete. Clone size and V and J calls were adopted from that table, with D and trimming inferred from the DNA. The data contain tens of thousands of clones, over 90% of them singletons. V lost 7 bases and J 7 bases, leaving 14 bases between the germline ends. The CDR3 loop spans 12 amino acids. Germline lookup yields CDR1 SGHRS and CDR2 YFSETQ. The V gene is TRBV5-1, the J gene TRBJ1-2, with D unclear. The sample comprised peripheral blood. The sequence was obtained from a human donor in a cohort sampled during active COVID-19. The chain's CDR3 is CASSRGGGGYTF. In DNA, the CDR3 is TGCGCCAGCTCCCGGGGAGGAGGTGGCTACACCTTC.